This T cell receptor beta chain originates from a study of cytomegalovirus exposure and HLA in healthy donors. General study points: Reports indicate that TCR beta sequences accurately predicted the HLA-A and HLA-B alleles of most subjects.

This CDR3 is 13 amino acids long. V dropped 3 bases and J dropped 2 bases, with 7 bases sitting between them. Germline V gives CDR1 LNHDA, CDR2 SQIVND (reference sequence). As for this clone: Its antigen is unknown.

The PCR ran on 60 Vbeta and 13 Jbeta primers. Assay used: immunoSEQ multiplex PCR; TCRdb lists only in-frame clones, some missing. Of about 120,000 clones in the sample, 74% are singletons; the top ten hold approximately 10%. The source is a woman aged 45-59 years in good health and CMV-seropositive. The sequencing input was PBMCs. This sequence joins TRBV19 and TRBJ1-2, with a tentative D call TRBD1 (5 bases). The CDR3 loop reads CASSIRGNYGYTF. CDR3 nucleotides: TGTGCCAGTAGTATTCGGGGGAACTATGGCTACACCTTC. Combining the CDR3 with reference TRBV19 and TRBJ1-2 gives the whole variable domain DGGITQSPKYLFRKEGQNVTLSCEQNLNHDAMYWYRQDPGQGLRLIYYSQIVNDFQKGDIAEGYSVSREKKESFPLTVTSAQKNPTAFYLCASSIRGNYGYTFGSGTRLTVV.